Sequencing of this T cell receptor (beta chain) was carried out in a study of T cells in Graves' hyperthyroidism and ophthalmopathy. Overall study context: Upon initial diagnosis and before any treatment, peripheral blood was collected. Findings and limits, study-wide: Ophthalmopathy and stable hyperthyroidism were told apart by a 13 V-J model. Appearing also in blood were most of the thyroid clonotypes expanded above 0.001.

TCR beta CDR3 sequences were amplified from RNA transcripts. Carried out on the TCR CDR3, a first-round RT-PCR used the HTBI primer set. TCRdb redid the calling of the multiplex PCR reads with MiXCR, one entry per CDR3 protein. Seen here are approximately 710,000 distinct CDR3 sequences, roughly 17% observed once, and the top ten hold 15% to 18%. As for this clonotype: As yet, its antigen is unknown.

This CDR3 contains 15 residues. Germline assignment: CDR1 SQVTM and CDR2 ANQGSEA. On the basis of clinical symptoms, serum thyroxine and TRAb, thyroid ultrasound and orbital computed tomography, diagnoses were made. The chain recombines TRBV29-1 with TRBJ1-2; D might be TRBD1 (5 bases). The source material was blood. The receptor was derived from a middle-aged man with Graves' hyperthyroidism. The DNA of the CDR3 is TGCAGTGACCTCGGGGCGGGGCAGAGTTTCTATGGCTACACCTTC. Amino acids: CSDLGAGQSFYGYTF.